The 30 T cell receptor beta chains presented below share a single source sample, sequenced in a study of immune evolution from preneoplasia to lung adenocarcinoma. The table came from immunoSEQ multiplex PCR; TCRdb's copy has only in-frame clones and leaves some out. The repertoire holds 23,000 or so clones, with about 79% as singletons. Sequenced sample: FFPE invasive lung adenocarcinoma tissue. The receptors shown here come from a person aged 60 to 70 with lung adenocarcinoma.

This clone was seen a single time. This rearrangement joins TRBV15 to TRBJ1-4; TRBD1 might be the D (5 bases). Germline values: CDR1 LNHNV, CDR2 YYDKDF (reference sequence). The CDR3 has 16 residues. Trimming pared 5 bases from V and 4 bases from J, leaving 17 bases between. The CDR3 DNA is TGTGCCACCAGCCAGTCAACGGGGGGAAATAATGAAAAACTGTTTTTT. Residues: CATSQSTGGNNEKLFF.

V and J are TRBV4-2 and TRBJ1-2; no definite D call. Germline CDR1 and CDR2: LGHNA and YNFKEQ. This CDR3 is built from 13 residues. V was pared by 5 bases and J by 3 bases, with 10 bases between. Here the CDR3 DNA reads TGTGCCAGCAGCTTAGACATCTACTATGGCTACACCTTC. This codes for CASSLDIYYGYTF.

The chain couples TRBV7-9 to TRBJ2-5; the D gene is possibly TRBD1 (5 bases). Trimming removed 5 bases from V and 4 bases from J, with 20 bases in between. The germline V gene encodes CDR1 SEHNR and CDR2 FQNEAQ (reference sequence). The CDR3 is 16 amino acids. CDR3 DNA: TGTGCCAGCAGCCCCCATCGAGGAAGGGGTCCAGAGACCCAGTACTTC. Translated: CASSPHRGRGPETQYF.

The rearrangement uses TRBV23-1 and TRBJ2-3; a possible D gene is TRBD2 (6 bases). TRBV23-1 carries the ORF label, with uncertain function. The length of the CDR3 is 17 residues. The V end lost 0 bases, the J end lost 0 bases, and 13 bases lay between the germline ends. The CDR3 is CASSQSQVAESTDTQYF. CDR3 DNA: TGCGCCAGCAGTCAATCCCAGGTAGCGGAGAGCACAGATACGCAGTATTTT.

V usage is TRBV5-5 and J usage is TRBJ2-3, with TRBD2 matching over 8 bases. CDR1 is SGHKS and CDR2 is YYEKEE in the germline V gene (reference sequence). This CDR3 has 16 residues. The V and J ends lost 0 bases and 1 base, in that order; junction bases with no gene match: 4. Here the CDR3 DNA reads TGTGCCAGCAGCTTGGCCGGGACTAGGGGCACAGATACGCAGTATTTT. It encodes CASSLAGTRGTDTQYF.

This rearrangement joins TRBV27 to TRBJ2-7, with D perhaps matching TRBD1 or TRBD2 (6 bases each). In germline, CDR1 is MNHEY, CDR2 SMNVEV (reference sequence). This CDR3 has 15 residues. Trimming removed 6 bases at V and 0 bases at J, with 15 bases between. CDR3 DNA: TGTGCCAGCAGGACACTAGGGGGGAGCTCCTACGAGCAGTACTTC. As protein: CASRTLGGSSYEQYF.

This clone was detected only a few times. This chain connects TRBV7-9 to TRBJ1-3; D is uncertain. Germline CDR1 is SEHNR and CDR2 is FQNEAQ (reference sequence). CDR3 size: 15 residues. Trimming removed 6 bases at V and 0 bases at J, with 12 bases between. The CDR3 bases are TGTGCCAGCAGTCACACAATCTTCTCTGGAAACACCATATATTTT. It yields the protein CASSHTIFSGNTIYF.

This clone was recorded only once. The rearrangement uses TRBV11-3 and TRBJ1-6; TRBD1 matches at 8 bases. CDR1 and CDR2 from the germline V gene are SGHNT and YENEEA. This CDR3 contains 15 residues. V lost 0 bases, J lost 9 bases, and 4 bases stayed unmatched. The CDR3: CASSLDQGASSPLHF. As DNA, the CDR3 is TGTGCCAGCAGCTTAGATCAGGGGGCGAGTTCACCCCTCCACTTT.

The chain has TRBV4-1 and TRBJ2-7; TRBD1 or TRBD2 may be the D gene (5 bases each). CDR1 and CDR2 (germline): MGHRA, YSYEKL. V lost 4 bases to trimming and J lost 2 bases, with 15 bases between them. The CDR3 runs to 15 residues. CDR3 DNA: TGCGCCAGCAGCCTAGCCCCAGGGAGCCCCTACGAGCAGTACTTC. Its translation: CASSLAPGSPYEQYF.

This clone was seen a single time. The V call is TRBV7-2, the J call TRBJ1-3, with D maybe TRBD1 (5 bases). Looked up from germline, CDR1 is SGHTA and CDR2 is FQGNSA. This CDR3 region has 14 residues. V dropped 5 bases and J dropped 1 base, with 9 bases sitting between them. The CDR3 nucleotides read TGTGCCAGCAGCACGGGACCTTCTGGAAACACCATATATTTT. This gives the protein CASSTGPSGNTIYF.

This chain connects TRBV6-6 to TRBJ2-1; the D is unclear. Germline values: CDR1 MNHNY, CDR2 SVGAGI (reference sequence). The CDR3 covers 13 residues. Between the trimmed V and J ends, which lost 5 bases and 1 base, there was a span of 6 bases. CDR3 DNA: TGTGCCAGCAGTCTAGTATCCTACAATGAGCAGTTCTTC. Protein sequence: CASSLVSYNEQFF.

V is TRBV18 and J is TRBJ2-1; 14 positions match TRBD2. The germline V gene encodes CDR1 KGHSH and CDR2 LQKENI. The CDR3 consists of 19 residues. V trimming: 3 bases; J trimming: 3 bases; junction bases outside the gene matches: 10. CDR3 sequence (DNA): TGTGCCAGCTCACCTGGGGGCCCCGGGACTAGCGGGAGCTACAATGAGCAGTTCTTC. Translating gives CASSPGGPGTSGSYNEQFF. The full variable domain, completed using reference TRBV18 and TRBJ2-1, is NAGVMQNPRHLVRRRGQEARLRCSPMKGHSHVYWYRQLPEEGLKFMVYLQKENIIDESGMPKERFSAEFPKEGPSILRIQQVVRGDSAAYFCASSPGGPGTSGSYNEQFFGPGTRLTVL.

The CDR3 reads CASRDRVDTQYF. CDR3 coding DNA: TGTGCCAGCAGGGACCGTGTTGATACGCAGTATTTT. The chain is built from TRBV28 and TRBJ2-3; D not certain. From germline, CDR1 is MDHEN and CDR2 SYDVKM. V shed 6 bases and J shed 6 bases, with 10 bases lying between them. The CDR3 has 12 amino acids.

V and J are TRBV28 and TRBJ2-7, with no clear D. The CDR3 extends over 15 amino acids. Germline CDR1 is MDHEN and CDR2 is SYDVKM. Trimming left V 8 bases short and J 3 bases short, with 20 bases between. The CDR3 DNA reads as TGTGCCAGCGCCCGACCCTGGACGAGCCGCTACGAGCAGTACTTC. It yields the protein CASARPWTSRYEQYF.

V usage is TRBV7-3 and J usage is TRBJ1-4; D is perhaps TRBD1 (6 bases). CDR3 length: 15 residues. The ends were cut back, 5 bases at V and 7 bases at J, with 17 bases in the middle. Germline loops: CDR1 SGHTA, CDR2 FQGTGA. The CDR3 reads CASSPKGRGFEKLFF. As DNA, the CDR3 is TGTGCCAGCAGCCCCAAGGGAAGGGGGTTTGAAAAACTGTTTTTT.

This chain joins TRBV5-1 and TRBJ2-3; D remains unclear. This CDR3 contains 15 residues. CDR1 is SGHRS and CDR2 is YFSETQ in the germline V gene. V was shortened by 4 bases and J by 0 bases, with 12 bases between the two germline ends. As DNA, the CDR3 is TGCGCCAGCAGCGACTCGGACCCTAGCACAGATACGCAGTATTTT. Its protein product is CASSDSDPSTDTQYF.

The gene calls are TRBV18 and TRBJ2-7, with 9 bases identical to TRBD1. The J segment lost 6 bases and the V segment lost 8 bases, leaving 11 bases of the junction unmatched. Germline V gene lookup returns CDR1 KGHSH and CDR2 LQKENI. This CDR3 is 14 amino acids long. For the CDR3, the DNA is TGTGCCAGCCAGATTGGGACAGGGTCCCGCGAGCAGTACTTC. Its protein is CASQIGTGSREQYF.

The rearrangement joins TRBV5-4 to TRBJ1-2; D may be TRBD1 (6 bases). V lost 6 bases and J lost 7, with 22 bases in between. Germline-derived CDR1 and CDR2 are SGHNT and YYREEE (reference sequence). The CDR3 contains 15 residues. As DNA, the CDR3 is TGTGCCAGCAACCCTGGGGGGGCGGCTGTCTTTGGCTACACCTTC. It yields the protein CASNPGGAAVFGYTF.

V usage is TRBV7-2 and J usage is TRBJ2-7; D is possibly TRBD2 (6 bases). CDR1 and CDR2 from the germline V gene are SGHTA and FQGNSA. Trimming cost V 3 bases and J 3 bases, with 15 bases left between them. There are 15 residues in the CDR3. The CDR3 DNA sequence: TGTGCCAGCAGCTTCGGGGGAACTAGCAGCTACGAGCAGTACTTC. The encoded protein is CASSFGGTSSYEQYF.

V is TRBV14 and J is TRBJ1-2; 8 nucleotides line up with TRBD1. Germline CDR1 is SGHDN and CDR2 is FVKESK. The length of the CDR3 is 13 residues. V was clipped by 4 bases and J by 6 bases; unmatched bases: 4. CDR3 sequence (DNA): TGTGCCAGCAGCCCCGCAGGGGGCAATGGCTACACCTTC. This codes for CASSPAGGNGYTF.

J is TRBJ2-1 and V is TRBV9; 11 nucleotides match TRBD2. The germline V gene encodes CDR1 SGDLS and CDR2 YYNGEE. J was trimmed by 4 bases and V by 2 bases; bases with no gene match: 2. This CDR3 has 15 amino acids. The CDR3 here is CASSVGTSGYNEQFF. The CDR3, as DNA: TGTGCCAGCAGCGTGGGGACTAGCGGATACAATGAGCAGTTCTTC. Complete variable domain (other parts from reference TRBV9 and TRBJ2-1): DSGVTQTPKHLITATGQRVTLRCSPRSGDLSVYWYQQSLDQGLQFLIQYYNGEERAKGNILERFSAQQFPDLHSELNLSSLELGDSALYFCASSVGTSGYNEQFFGPGTRLTVL.

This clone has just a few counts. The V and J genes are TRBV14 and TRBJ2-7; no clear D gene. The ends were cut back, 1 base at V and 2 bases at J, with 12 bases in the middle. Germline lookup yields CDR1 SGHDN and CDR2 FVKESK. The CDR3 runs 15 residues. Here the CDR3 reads CASSQGLLPPYEQYF. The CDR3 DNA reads TGTGCCAGCAGCCAAGGACTGCTCCCCCCCTACGAGCAGTACTTC.

Here the CDR3 DNA reads TGCGCCAGCAGCTTGGCCGGGACACGCTCGACCGGGGAGCTGTTTTTT. Its protein is CASSLAGTRSTGELFF. The chain uses TRBV5-1 and TRBJ2-2; a possible D gene is TRBD1 (6 bases). V lost 0 bases and J 5 bases, leaving 14 bases between the germline ends. The CDR3 length is 16 residues. Germline loops: CDR1 SGHRS, CDR2 YFSETQ.

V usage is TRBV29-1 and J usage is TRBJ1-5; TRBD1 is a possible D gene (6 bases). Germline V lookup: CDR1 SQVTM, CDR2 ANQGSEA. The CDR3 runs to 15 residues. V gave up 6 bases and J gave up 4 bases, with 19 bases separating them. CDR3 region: CSVNSRGASNQPQHF. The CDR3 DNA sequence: TGCAGCGTCAACTCCAGGGGCGCGAGTAATCAGCCCCAGCATTTT.

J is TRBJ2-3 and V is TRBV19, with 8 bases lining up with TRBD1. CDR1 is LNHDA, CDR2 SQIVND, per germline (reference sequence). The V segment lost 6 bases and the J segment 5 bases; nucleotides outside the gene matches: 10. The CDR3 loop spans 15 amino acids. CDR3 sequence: CASRTADRVGDTQYF. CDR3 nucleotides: TGTGCCAGTAGGACGGCGGACAGGGTCGGAGATACGCAGTATTTT.

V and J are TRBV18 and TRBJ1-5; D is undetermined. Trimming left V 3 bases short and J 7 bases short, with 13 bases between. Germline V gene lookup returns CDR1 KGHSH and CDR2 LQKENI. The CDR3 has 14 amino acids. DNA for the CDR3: TGTGCCAGCTCACCTGGACCATTGCCACAGCCCCAGCATTTT. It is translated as CASSPGPLPQPQHF.

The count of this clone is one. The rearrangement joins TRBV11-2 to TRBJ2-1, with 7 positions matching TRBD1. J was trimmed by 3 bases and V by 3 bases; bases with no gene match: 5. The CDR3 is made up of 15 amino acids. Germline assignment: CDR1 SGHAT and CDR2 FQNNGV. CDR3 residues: CASSLGQTFYNEQFF. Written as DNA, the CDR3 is TGTGCCAGCAGCTTGGGACAGACATTCTACAATGAGCAGTTCTTC. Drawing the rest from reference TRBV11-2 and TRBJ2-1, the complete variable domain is EAGVAQSPRYKIIEKRQSVAFWCNPISGHATLYWYQQILGQGPKLLIQFQNNGVVDDSQLPKDRFSAERLKGVDSTLKIQPAKLEDSAVYLCASSLGQTFYNEQFFGPGTRLTVL.

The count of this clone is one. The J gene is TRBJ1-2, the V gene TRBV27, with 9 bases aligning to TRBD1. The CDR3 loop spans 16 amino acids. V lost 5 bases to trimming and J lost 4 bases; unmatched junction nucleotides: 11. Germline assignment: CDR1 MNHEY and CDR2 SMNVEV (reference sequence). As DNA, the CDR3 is TGTGCCAGCAGTAGATATACAGGGGGCGCGATCTATGGCTACACCTTC. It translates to CASSRYTGGAIYGYTF.

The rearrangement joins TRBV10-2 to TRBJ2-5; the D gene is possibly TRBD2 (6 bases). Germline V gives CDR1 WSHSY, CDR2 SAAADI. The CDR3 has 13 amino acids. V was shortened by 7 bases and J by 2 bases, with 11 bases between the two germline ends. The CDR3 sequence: CASKRDLQETQYF. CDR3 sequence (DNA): TGCGCCAGCAAACGGGACTTGCAAGAGACCCAGTACTTC.

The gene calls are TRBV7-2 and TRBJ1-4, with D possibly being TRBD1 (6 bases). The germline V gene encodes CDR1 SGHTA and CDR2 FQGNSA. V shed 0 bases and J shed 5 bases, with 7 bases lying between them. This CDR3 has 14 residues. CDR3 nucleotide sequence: TGTGCCAGCAGCTTAGCAGGGACAAATGAAAAACTGTTTTTT. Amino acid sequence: CASSLAGTNEKLFF.